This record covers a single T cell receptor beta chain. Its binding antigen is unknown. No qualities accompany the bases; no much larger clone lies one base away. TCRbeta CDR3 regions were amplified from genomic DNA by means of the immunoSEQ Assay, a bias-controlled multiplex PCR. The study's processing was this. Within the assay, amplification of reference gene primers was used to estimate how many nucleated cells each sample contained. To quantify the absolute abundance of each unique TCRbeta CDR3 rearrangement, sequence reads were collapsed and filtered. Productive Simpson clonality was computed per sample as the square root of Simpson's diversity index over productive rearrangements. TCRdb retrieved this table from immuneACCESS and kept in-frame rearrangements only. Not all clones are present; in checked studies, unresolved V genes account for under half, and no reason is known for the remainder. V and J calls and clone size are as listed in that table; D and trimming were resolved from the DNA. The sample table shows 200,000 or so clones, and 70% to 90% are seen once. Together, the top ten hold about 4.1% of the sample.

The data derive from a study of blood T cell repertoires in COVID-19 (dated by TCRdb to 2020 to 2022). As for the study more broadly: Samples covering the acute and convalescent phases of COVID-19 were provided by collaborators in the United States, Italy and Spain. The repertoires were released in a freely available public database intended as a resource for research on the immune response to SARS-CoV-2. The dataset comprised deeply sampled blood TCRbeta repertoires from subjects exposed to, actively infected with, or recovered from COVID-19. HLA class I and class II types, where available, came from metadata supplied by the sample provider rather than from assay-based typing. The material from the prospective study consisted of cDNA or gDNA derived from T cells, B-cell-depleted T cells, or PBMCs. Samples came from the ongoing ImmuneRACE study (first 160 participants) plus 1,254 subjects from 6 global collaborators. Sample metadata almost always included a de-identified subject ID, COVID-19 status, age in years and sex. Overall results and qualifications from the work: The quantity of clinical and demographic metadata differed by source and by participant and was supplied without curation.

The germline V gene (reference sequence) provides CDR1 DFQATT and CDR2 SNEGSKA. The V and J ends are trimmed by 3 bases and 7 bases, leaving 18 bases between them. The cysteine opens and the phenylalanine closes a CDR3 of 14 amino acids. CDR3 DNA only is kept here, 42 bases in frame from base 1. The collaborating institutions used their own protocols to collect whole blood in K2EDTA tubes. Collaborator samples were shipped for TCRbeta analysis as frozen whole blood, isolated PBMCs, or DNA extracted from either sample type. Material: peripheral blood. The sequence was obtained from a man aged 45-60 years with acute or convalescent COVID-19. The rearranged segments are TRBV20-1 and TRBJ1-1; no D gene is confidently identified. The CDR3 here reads CSASRSGFKVEAFF. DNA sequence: TGCAGTGCTAGTAGGTCCGGGTTCAAGGTTGAAGCTTTCTTT.